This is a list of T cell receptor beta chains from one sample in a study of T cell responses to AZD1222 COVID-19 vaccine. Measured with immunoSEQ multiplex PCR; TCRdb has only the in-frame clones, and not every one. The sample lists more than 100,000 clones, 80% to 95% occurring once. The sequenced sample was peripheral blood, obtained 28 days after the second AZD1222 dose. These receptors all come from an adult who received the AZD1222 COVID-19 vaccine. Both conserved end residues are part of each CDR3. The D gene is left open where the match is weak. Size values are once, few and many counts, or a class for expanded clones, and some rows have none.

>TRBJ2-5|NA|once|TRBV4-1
CASSHSNRGREGETQYF
TGCGCCAGCAGCCACTCAAACAGGGGTCGGGAGGGAGAGACCCAGTACTTC
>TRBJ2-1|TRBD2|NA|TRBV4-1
CASSSEFSRQGLAVDSYNEQFF
TGCGCCAGCAGCTCAGAATTTTCACGACAGGGACTAGCGGTGGACTCCTACAATGAGCAGTTCTTC
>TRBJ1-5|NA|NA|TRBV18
CASSQGSRDQPQHF
TGTGCCAGCTCACAGGGTTCGCGAGATCAGCCCCAGCATTTT
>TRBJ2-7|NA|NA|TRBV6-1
CASSEDPGGSYEQYF
TGTGCCAGCAGTGAAGACCCAGGGGGGTCCTACGAGCAGTACTTC
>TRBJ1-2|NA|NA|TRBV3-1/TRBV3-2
CASSPDTTNYGYTF
TGTGCCAGCAGCCCGGACACGACTAACTATGGCTACACCTTC
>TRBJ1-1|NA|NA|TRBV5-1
CASSDLQSMNTEAFF
TGCGCCAGCAGCGACCTACAGAGCATGAACACTGAAGCTTTCTTT
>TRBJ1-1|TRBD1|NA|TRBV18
CASSPGQLMNTEAFF
TGTGCCAGCTCACCGGGACAGCTTATGAACACTGAAGCTTTCTTT
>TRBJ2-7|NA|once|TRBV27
CASSLRGPYEQYF
TGTGCCAGCAGCCTCAGGGGCCCCTACGAGCAGTACTTC
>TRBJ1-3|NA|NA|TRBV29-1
CSVYSYSGNTIYF
TGCAGCGTATACAGTTACTCTGGAAACACCATATATTTT
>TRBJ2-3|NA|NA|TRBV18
CASSPARSTDTQYF
TGTGCCAGCTCACCAGCCAGGTCCACAGATACGCAGTATTTT
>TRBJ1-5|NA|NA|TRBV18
CASSPERQGSNQPQHF
TGTGCCAGCTCACCAGAGAGGCAGGGGAGCAATCAGCCCCAGCATTTT
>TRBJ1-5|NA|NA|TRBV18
CASSTFSNSNQPQHF
TGTGCCAGCTCAACATTTAGTAATAGCAATCAGCCCCAGCATTTT
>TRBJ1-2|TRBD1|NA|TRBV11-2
CASSGAGGARGYGYTF
TGTGCCAGCTCGGGGGCAGGGGGCGCACGGGGCTATGGCTACACCTTC
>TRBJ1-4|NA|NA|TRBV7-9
CASSLDLGVNEKLFF
TGTGCCAGCAGCCTTGATCTAGGGGTGAATGAAAAACTGTTTTTT
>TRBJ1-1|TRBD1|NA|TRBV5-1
CASSAQGVNTEAFF
TGCGCCAGCAGCGCACAGGGGGTGAACACTGAAGCTTTCTTT
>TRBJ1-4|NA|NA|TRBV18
CASSPGLNEKLFF
TGTGCCAGCTCACCAGGACTAAATGAAAAACTGTTTTTT
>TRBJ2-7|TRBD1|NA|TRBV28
CASSRPGQGIYEQYF
TGTGCCAGCAGTAGACCGGGACAGGGTATATACGAGCAGTACTTC
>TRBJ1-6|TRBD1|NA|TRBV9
CASSGGQGGLGNSPLHF
TGTGCCAGCAGCGGCGGACAGGGTGGCTTGGGTAATTCACCCCTCCACTTT
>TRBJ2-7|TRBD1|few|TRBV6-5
CASRGTGNFYEQYF
TGTGCCAGCAGGGGGACAGGGAACTTTTACGAGCAGTACTTC
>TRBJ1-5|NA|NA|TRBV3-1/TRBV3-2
CASSRDGGNQPQHF
TGTGCCAGCAGTCGGGACGGGGGCAATCAGCCCCAGCATTTT
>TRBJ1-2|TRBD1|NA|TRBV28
CASWDRGQIGYTF
TGTGCCAGCTGGGACAGGGGGCAGATTGGCTACACCTTC
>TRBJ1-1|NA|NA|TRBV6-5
CASSYLRTVNTEAFF
TGTGCCAGCAGTTACCTCCGGACAGTGAACACTGAAGCTTTCTTT
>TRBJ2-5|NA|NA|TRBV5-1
CASSPPRGAETQYF
TGCGCCAGCAGCCCTCCCCGTGGGGCGGAGACCCAGTACTTC
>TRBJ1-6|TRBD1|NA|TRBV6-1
CASSEGQIYNSPLHF
TGTGCCAGCAGTGAGGGACAGATCTATAATTCACCCCTCCACTTT
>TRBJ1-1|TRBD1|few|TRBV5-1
CASSLVGQENTEAFF
TGCGCCAGCAGCTTGGTGGGACAGGAGAACACTGAAGCTTTCTTT
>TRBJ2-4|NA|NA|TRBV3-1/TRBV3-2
CASSQVLGLAKNIQYF
TGTGCCAGCAGCCAAGTACTGGGGCTAGCCAAAAACATTCAGTACTTC
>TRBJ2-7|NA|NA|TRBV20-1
CSAPQGYEQYF
TGCAGTGCGCCCCAGGGTTACGAGCAGTACTTC
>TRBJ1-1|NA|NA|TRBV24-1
CATSDSTDVLGAFF
TGTGCCACCAGTGACTCGACAGACGTACTGGGGGCTTTCTTT
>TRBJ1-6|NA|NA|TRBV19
CASRWASGVNSPLHF
TGTGCCAGTAGATGGGCTTCAGGGGTTAATTCACCCCTCCACTTT
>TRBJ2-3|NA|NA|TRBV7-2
CASSLSTGPQSTQYF
TGTGCCAGCAGCTTATCGACAGGCCCCCAGAGTACGCAGTATTTT
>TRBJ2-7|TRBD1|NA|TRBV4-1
CASSHPQGALSYEQYF
TGCGCCAGCAGCCATCCACAGGGGGCCTTAAGCTACGAGCAGTACTTC
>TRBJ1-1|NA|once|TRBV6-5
CASSYSAAVAEAFF
TGTGCCAGCAGTTACTCTGCGGCAGTCGCTGAAGCTTTCTTT
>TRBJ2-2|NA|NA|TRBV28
CASSLFPGSGAGELFF
TGTGCCAGCAGTTTATTCCCAGGGAGTGGCGCCGGGGAGCTGTTTTTT